The present T cell receptor beta chain was sequenced within a study of CD8 T cells in ankylosing spondylitis. By sample fraction, this clonotype is medium-sized. Germline lookup yields CDR1 SGDLS and CDR2 YYNGEE. The V gene lost 1 base and the J gene lost 7 bases, with 9 bases spanning the gap. The CDR3 sequence is 13 residues long. Quantitative 5'-RACE with molecular barcodes generated TCR beta libraries. TCRdb independently ran MiXCR on the 5' RACE reads; one entry per CDR3 protein. The repertoire holds 25,000 to 30,000 distinct CDR3 sequences, around 5% seen once, with approximately 1.8% in the top ten.

The specimen sequenced was blood, either unsorted or a sorted T cell fraction (not recorded which). The J gene is TRBJ1-5, the V gene TRBV9; D not certain. The receptor was derived from a female donor with ankylosing spondylitis or in good health (not recorded which). CDR3 amino acids: CASSVTIGQPQHF. As DNA, the CDR3 is TGTGCCAGCAGCGTAACTATCGGGCAGCCCCAGCATTTT.